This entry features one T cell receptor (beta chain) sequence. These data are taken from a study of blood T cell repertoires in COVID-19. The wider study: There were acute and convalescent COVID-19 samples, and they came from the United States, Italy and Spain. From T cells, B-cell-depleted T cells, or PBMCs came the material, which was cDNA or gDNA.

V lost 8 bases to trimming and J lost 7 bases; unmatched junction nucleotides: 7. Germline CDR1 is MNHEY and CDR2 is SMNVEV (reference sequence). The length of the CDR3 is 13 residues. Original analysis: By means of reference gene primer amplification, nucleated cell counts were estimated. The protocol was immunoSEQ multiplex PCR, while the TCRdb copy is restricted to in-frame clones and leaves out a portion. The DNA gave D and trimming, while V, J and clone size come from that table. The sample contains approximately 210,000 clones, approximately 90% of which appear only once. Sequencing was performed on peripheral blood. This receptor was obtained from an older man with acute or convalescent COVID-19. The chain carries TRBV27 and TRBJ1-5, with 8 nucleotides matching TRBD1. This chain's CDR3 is CASRTGLSQPQHF. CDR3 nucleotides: TGTGCCAGCCGGACAGGGCTTTCCCAGCCCCAGCATTTT.